A selection of T cell receptor beta chains follows, all from one sample in a study of CD8+ T cells in alopecia areata. Using immunoSEQ multiplex PCR, the repertoire was profiled, and TCRdb retains in-frame clones only, with some absent. The repertoire holds about 160,000 clones, with roughly 60% as singletons. The input for sequencing was CD4+ T cells sorted from blood, taken at week 24, from a patient treated with tofacitinib. These receptors were obtained from a human donor with alopecia areata. CDR3s leave out the opening cysteine and the closing phenylalanine or tryptophan.

J | V | CDR3
TRBJ2-6 | TRBV5-1 | ASSLARAGANVLT
TRBJ1-1 | TRBV29-1 | SARSRTNTEAF
TRBJ2-5 | TRBV7-9 | ASSPQGQETQY
TRBJ1-1 | TRBV6-5 | ASSRSGVTEAF
TRBJ1-1 | TRBV6-6 | ASSYTGRDTEAL
TRBJ1-1 | TRBV4-1 | ASSQVGGSTEAF
TRBJ1-5 | TRBV30 | AWSLLTGGADQPQH
TRBJ2-3 | TRBV27 | ASSLFRQGPDTQY
TRBJ1-5 | TRBV6-5 | ASSYATGGGQPQH
TRBJ1-2 | TRBV2 | ASKDYGYT
TRBJ2-6 | TRBV6-6 | ASSPSGTGANVLT
TRBJ1-1 | TRBV4-2 | ASSQPGTGNTEAF
TRBJ1-5 | TRBV2 | ASRAEVNQPQH
TRBJ2-6 | TRBV18 | ASNGLSGANVLT
TRBJ2-3 | TRBV14 | ASSQDPGLATDTQY
TRBJ2-3 | TRBV14 | ASSQDLPARGGLDTQY
TRBJ2-7 | TRBV6-5 | ASSYERGAPYEQY
TRBJ2-2 | TRBV29-1 | SVGFAGVTGELF
TRBJ2-7 | TRBV6-6 | ASLSALHNYEQY
TRBJ2-5 | TRBV30 | AWSVGRASGAGETQY
TRBJ1-5 | TRBV2 | ASSEIGTGGVSGDQPQH
TRBJ2-5 | TRBV5-1 | ASTPSGGGDKETQY
TRBJ1-2 | TRBV6-5 | ASTRDPNYGYT
TRBJ2-4 | TRBV30 | AHNGDAKNIQY
TRBJ1-4 | TRBV7-2 | ASSARANEKLF
TRBJ2-3 | TRBV20-1 | SAIDRGTQY
TRBJ1-1 | TRBV30 | AWSLTGANTEAF
TRBJ1-5 | TRBV7-2 | ASSLEASTGRPQH
TRBJ2-6 | TRBV5-1 | ASSLGTGGSISGANVLT
TRBJ2-7 | TRBV23-1 | ASSQSGQGCEQY
TRBJ1-2 | TRBV2 | ASTPPYGYT
TRBJ1-5 | TRBV4-2 | ASSQDSYGNQPQH
TRBJ2-7 | TRBV29-1 | SVLSGTLGYEQY
TRBJ1-1 | TRBV5-6 | ASSWAGRGLGTEAF
TRBJ2-7 | TRBV4-2 | ASSQTLFYEQY
TRBJ2-1 | TRBV29-1 | SVGGRNSYNEQF
TRBJ1-5 | TRBV6-5 | ASSLRDSNQPQH
TRBJ2-2 | TRBV21-1 | ASSKAFGGTGELF
TRBJ2-1 | TRBV2 | ASSEEASIDEQF
TRBJ2-7 | TRBV20-1 | SARGMGEQY
TRBJ2-5 | TRBV29-1 | SVPQGGQETQY
TRBJ2-7 | TRBV11-1 | ASSRTGSYEQY
TRBJ2-7 | TRBV29-1 | SAGQQGSEQY
TRBJ2-7 | TRBV11-3 | ASSNLAGGTYEQY
TRBJ1-1 | TRBV10-3 | ANAGTSNTEAF
TRBJ2-3 | TRBV9 | ASSAVNSRGGLNTQY
TRBJ1-5 | TRBV30 | AWSAQGGEPQH